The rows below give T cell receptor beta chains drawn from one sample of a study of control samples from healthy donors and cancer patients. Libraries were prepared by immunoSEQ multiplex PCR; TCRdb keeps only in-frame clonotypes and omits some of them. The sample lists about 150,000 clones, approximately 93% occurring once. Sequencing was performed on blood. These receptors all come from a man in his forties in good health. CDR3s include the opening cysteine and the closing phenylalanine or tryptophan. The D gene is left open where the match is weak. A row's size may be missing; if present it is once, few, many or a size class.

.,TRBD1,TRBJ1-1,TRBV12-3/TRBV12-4,CASRPDRGRWAFF,TGTGCCAGCAGACCCGACAGGGGCCGGTGGGCTTTCTTT
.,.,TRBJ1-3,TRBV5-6,CASSLQRNTIYF,TGTGCCAGCAGCCTTCAACGAAACACCATATATTTT
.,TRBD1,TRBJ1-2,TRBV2,CASTPQGQLNYGYTF,TGTGCCAGCACTCCTCAGGGACAGCTAAACTATGGCTACACCTTC
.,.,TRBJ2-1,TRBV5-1,CASSLSRDGYNEQFF,TGCGCCAGCAGCCTGTCCCGGGACGGATACAATGAGCAGTTCTTC
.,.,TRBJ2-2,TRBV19,CASRSKILVAERNTGELFF,TGTGCCAGTAGATCGAAGATTCTAGTCGCCGAGCGGAACACCGGGGAGCTGTTTTTT
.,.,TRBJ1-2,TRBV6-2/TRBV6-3,CASSSSWGYTF,TGTGCCAGCAGTTCCTCTTGGGGCTACACCTTC
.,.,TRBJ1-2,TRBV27,CASSPTPGSALGGYTF,TGTGCCAGCAGTCCTACCCCGGGCTCCGCCCTCGGTGGCTACACCTTC
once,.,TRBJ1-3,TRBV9,CASGAVGNTIYF,TGTGCCAGTGGAGCGGTCGGAAACACCATATATTTT
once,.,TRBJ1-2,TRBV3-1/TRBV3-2,CASSPDAGGYTF,TGTGCCAGCAGCCCCGATGCAGGCGGCTACACCTTC
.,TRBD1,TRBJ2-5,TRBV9,CASSASGTVQETQYF,TGTGCCAGCAGCGCCTCCGGGACAGTACAAGAGACCCAGTACTTC
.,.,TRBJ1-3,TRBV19,CASSIMDLGNTIYF,TGTGCCAGTAGTATAATGGACCTGGGAAACACCATATATTTT
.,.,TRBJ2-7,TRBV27,CASSSDLGEQYF,TGTGCCAGCAGTTCTGATCTGGGCGAGCAGTACTTC
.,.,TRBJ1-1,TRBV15,CATSGIRQGRRTEAFF,TGTGCCACCAGCGGGATCCGGCAGGGGCGGAGGACTGAAGCTTTCTTT
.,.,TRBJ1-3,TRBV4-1,CASSQEQGISGNTIYF,TGCGCCAGCAGCCAGGAACAGGGAATCTCTGGAAACACCATATATTTT
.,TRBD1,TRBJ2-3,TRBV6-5,CASRSQTGTDTQYF,TGTGCCAGCAGAAGCCAGACAGGGACAGATACGCAGTATTTT
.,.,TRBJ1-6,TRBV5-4,CASSLDSFNSPLHF,TGTGCCAGCAGCTTGGACAGCTTTAATTCACCCCTCCACTTT
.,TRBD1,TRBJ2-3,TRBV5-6,CASSTGQGAQYF,TGTGCCAGCAGCACGGGACAGGGAGCGCAGTATTTT
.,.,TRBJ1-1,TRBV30,CAWRGRMNTEAFF,TGTGCCTGGAGGGGCAGAATGAACACTGAAGCTTTCTTT
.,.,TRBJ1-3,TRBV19,CASSMTGIGNTIYF,TGTGCCAGTAGTATGACAGGTATCGGAAACACCATATATTTT